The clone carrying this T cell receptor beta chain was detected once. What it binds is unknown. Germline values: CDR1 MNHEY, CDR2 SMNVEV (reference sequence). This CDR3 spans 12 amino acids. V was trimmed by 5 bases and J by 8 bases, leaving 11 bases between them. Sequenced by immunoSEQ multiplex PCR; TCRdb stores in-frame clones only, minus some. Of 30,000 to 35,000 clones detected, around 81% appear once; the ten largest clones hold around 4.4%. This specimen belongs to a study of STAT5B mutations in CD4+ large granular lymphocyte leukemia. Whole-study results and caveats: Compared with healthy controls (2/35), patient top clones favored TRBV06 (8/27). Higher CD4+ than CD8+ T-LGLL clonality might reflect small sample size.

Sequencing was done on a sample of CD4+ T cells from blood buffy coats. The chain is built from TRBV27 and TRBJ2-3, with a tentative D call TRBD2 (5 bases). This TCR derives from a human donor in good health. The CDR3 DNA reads TGTGCCAGCAGTAGGACTTCAACTACGCAGTATTTT. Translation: CASSRTSTTQYF.